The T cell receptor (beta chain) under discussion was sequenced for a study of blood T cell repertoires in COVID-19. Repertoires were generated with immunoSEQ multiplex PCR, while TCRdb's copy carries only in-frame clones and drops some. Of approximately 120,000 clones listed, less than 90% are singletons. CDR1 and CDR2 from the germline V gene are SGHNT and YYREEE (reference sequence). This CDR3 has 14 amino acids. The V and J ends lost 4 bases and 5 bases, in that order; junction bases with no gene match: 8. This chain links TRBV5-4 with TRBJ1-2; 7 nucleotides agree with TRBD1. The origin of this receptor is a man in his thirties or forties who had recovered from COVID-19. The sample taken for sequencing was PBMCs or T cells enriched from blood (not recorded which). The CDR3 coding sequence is TGTGCCAGCAGCATCCGGACAGGAAGTTATGGCTACACCTTC. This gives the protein CASSIRTGSYGYTF.